The entry below gives a single T cell receptor (beta chain) sequence along with its context. What it binds is not known. Primers for the PCR totalled 60 Vbeta and 13 Jbeta. Clones were sequenced by immunoSEQ multiplex PCR, and TCRdb holds only the in-frame ones, with some missing. Seen here are 87,000 or so clones, roughly 71% observed once, and the top ten hold 4.5% to 5%. The sample comes from a study of cytomegalovirus exposure and HLA in healthy donors. Study as a whole: Among the 398 donors who were genotyped, roughly 76% fell in the genetic ancestry cluster that is associated with self-reported Caucasian donors. Notes on the study in general: In vitro work confirmed that three CMV-associated chains recognize CMV antigens.

The germline gives CDR1 SGHTA, CDR2 FQGTGA. Trimming took 0 bases from V and 5 from J; bases not matched to a gene: 5. This CDR3 spans 15 amino acids. Material: PBMCs. The chain couples TRBV7-3 to TRBJ1-2; TRBD1 aligns across 8 bases. The TCR sequence derives from a woman in her forties in good health and CMV-seronegative. The CDR3 protein is CASSLTDDRGYGYTF. CDR3 nucleotide sequence: TGTGCCAGCAGCTTAACCGACGACAGGGGATATGGCTACACCTTC.